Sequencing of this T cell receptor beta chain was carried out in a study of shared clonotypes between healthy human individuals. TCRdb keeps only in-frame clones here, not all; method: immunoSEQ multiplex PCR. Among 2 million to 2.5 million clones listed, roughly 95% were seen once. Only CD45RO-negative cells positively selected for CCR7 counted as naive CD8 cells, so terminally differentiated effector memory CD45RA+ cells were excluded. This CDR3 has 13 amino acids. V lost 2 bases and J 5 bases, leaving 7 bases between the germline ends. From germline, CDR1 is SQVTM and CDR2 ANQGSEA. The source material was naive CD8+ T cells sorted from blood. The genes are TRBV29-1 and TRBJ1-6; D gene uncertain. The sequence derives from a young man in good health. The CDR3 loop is CSVETGNNSPLHF. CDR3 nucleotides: TGCAGCGTTGAAACGGGAAATAATTCACCCCTCCACTTT.